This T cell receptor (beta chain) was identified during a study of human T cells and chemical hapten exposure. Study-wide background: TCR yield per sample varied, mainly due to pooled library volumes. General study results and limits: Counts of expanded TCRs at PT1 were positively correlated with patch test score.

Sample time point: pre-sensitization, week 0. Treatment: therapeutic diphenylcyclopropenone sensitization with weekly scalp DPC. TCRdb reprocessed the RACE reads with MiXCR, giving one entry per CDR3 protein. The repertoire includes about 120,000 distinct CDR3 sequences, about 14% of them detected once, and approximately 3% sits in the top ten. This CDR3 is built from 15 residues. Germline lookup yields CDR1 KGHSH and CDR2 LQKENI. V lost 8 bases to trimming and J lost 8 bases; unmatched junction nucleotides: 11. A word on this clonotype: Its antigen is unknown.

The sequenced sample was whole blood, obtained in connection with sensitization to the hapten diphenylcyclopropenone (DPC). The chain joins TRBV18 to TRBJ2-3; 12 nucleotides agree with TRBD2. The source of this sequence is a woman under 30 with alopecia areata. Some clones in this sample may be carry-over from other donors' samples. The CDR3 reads CASRRTSGEVVTQYF. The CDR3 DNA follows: TGTGCCAGCCGACGGACTAGCGGGGAGGTGGTTACGCAGTATTTT.